What follows are 4 T cell receptor beta chains derived from one specimen sequenced in a study of blood T cell repertoires in COVID-19. Profiled with immunoSEQ multiplex PCR; TCRdb holds only in-frame clones, not every one. The data show roughly 86,000 clones, around four fifths seen once. The specimen was peripheral blood. The source of these receptors is a man aged 45-60 years with acute or convalescent COVID-19.

This chain links TRBV9 with TRBJ2-1, with D tentatively TRBD1 (6 bases). The CDR3 length is 16 residues. CDR1 is SGDLS, CDR2 YYNGEE, per germline. Deletions cut 1 base from V and 6 bases from J, with 17 bases between. The CDR3 DNA reads TGTGCCAGCAGCGTATCTAGTCCGGCAGGGGTCAATGAGCAGTTCTTC. Its protein is CASSVSSPAGVNEQFF.

The genes are TRBV27 and TRBJ2-1; D gene unclear. CDR3 size: 15 residues. Germline V lookup: CDR1 MNHEY, CDR2 SMNVEV (reference sequence). V was cut by 4 bases and J by 0 bases, with 10 bases left in between. The CDR3 nucleotides read TGTGCCAGCAGTTACAGTCCCAGCTCCTACAATGAGCAGTTCTTC. It encodes CASSYSPSSYNEQFF.

The CDR3 protein is CASNSRYRGNYGYTF. Here the CDR3 DNA reads TGTGCCAGCAACTCCCGATACAGGGGGAACTATGGCTACACCTTC. The V call is TRBV7-2, the J call TRBJ1-2; TRBD1 matches at 8 bases. CDR1 and CDR2 from the germline V gene are SGHTA and FQGNSA. Losses at the gene ends were 7 bases for V and 2 bases for J; bases not matched to a gene: 9. The CDR3 has 15 residues.

The CDR3 is CASSHAGGVHSNQPQHF. The CDR3, as DNA: TGCGCCAGCAGCCACGCAGGGGGCGTACATAGCAATCAGCCCCAGCATTTT. The V and J genes are TRBV4-1 and TRBJ1-5; 8 nucleotides match TRBD1. Germline V gene data show CDR1 as MGHRA and CDR2 as YSYEKL. V dropped 3 bases and J dropped 0; count of bases not matched to a gene: 7. CDR3 size: 17 residues.